This T cell receptor beta chain was observed in a study of PD-1 blockade in classical Hodgkin lymphoma. Broader study findings: Newly diagnosed patients had diversity similar to the baseline diversity of complete responders. Newly diagnosed patients were reported to exhibit reduced baseline TCR diversity relative to healthy donors.

Every patient experienced relapse after autologous stem cell transplantation, and brentuximab vedotin exposure varied. Complete response, partial response or progressive disease constituted the best response categories observed. TCRdb's copy holds only in-frame clones and misses some; the assay was immunoSEQ multiplex PCR. The table includes about 25,000 clones, roughly 79% detected once. Concerning this clone itself: Its antigen is unknown.

The material sequenced was peripheral blood mononuclear cells (PBMCs), taken before the second cycle of nivolumab. This receptor was taken from a human donor with classical Hodgkin lymphoma.

CDR3 sequence: CASSFSLGAAYNNEQFF. Here the CDR3 DNA reads TGTGCCAGCAGTTTTTCTCTCGGTGCCGCTTATAATAATGAGCAGTTCTTC. The chain couples TRBV27 to TRBJ2-1; D remains unclear. Trimming removed 3 bases from V and 7 bases from J, with 22 bases in between. The CDR3 spans 17 residues. The V gene's germline CDR1 is MNHEY and CDR2 SMNVEV (reference sequence).